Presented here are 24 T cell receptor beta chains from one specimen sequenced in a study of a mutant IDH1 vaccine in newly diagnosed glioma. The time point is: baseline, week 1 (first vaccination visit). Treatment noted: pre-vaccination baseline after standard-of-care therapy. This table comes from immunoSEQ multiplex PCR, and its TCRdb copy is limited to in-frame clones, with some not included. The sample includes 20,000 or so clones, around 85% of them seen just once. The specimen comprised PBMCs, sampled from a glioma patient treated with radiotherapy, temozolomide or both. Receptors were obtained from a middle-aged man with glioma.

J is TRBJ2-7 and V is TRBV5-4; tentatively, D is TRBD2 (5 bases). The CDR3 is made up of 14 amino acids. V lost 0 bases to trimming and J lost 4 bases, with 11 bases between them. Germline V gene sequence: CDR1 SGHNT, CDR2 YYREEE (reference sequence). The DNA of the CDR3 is TGTGCCAGCAGCTTGGCGGGATCTCCTTACGAGCAGTACTTC. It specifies CASSLAGSPYEQYF.

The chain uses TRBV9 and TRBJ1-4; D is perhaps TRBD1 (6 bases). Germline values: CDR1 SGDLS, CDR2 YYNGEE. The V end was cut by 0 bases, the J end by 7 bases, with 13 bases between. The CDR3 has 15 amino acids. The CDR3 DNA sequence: TGTGCCAGCAGCGTAGAGTGGGGGCTGGGTGAAAAACTGTTTTTT. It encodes CASSVEWGLGEKLFF. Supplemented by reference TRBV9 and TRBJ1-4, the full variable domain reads DSGVTQTPKHLITATGQRVTLRCSPRSGDLSVYWYQQSLDQGLQFLIQYYNGEERAKGNILERFSAQQFPDLHSELNLSSLELGDSALYFCASSVEWGLGEKLFFGSGTQLSVL.

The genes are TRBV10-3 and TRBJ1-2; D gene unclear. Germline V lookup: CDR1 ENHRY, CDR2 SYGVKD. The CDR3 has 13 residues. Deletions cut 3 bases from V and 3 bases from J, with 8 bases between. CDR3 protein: CAISDRSHYGYTF. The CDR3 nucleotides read TGTGCCATCAGTGACAGGAGTCACTATGGCTACACCTTC.

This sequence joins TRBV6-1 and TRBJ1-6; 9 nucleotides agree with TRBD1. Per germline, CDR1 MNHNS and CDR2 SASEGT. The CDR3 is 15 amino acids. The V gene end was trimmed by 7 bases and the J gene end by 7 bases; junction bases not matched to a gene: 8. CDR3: CASNPGTGYNSPLHF. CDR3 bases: TGTGCCAGCAACCCTGGGACAGGGTACAATTCACCCCTCCACTTT.

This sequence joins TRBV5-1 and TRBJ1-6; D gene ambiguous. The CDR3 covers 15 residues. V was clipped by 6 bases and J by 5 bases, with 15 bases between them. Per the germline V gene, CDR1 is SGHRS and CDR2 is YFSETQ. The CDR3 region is CASKEGNDNNSPLHF. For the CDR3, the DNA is TGCGCCAGCAAAGAAGGGAACGATAATAATTCACCCCTCCACTTT.

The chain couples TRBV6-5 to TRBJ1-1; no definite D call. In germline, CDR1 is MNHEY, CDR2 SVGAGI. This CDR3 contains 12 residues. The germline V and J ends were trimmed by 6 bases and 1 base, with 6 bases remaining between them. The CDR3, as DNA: TGTGCCAGCAGCTCTTGGAACACTGAAGCTTTCTTT. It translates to CASSSWNTEAFF.

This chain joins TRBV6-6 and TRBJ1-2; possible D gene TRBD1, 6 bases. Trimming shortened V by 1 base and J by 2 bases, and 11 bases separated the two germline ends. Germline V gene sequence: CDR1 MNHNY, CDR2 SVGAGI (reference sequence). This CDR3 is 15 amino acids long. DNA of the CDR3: TGTGCCAGCAGTTACTTAGGACAGCCAAACTATGGCTACACCTTC. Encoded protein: CASSYLGQPNYGYTF.

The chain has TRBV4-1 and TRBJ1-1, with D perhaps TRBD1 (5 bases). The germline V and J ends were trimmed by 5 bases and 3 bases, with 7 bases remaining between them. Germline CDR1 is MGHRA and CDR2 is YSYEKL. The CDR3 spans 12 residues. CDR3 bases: TGCGCCAGCAGCTTGACAGACACTGAAGCTTTCTTT. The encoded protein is CASSLTDTEAFF.

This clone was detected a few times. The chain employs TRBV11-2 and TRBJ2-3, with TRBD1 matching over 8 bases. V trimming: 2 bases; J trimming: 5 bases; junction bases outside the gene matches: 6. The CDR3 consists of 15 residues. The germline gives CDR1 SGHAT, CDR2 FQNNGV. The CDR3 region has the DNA TGTGCCAGCAGCTTACAGGGGGCCTTCGGAGATACGCAGTATTTT. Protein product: CASSLQGAFGDTQYF.

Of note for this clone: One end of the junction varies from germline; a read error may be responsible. The CDR3 spells CASSLDRATNEKLFF. In DNA form, the CDR3 reads TGCGCCAGCAGTTTGGACCGTGCAACTAATGAAAAACTGTTTTTT. The chain joins TRBV5-1 to TRBJ1-4, with no clear D. Germline V gene sequence: CDR1 SGHRS, CDR2 YFSETQ. This CDR3 has 15 residues.

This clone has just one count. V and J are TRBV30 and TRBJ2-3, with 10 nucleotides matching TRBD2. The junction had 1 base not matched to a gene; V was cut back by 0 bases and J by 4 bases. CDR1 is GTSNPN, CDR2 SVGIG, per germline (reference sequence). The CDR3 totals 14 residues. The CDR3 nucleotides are TGTGCCTGGAGTGTACTAGCGGGGTCAGATACGCAGTATTTT. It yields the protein CAWSVLAGSDTQYF.

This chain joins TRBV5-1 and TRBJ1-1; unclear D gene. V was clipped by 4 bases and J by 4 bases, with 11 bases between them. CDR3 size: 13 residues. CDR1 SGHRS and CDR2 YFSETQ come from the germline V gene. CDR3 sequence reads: CASSRGPSTEAFF. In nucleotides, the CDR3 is TGCGCCAGCAGCCGCGGACCTAGCACTGAAGCTTTCTTT.

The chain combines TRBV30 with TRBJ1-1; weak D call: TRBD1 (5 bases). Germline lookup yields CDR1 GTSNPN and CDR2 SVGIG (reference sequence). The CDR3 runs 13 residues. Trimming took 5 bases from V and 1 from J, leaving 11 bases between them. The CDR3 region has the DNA TGTGCCTGGGGGCAGGGAGCGAACACTGAAGCTTTCTTT. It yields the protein CAWGQGANTEAFF.

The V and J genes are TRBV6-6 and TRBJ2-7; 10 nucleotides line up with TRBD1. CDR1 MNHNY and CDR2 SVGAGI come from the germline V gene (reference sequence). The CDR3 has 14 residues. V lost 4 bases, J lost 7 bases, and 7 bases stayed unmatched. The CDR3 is CASSFSDRGFEQYF. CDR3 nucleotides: TGTGCCAGCAGTTTCTCGGACAGGGGGTTTGAGCAGTACTTC.

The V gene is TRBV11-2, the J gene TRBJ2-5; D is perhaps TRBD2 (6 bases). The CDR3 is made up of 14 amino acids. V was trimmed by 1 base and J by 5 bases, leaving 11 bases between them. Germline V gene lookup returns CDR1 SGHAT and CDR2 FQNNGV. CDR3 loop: CASSLGPGGETQYF. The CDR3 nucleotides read TGTGCCAGCAGCTTAGGGCCTGGAGGGGAGACCCAGTACTTC.

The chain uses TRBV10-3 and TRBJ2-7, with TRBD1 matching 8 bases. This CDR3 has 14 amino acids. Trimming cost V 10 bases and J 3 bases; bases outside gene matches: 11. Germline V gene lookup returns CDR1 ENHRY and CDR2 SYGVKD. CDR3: CASTRDRSFYEQYF. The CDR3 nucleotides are TGTGCCAGCACCCGGGACAGGTCCTTCTACGAGCAGTACTTC.

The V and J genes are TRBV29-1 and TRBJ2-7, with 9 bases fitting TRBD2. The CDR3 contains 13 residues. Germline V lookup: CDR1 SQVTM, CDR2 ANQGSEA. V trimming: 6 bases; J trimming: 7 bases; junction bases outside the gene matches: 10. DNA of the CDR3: TGCAGCGTAGCGACTAGCGGCTCGGGGGAGCAGTACTTC. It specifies CSVATSGSGEQYF.

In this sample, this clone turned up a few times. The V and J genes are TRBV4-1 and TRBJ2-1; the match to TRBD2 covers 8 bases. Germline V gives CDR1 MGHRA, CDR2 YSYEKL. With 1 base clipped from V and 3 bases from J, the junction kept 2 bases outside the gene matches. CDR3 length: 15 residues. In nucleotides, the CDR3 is TGCGCCAGCAGCCAAGGGGGACTAGGCTACAATGAGCAGTTCTTC. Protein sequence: CASSQGGLGYNEQFF.

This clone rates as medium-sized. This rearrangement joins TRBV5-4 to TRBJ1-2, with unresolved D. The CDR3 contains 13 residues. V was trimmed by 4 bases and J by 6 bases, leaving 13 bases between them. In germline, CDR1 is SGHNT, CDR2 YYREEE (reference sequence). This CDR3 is CASSLGRIDGYTF. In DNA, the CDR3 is TGTGCCAGCAGCCTTGGTAGGATCGATGGCTACACCTTC. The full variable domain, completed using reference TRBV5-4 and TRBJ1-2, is ETGVTQSPTHLIKTRGQQVTLRCSSQSGHNTVSWYQQALGQGPQFIFQYYREEENGRGNFPPRFSGLQFPNYSSELNVNALELDDSALYLCASSLGRIDGYTFGSGTRLTVV.

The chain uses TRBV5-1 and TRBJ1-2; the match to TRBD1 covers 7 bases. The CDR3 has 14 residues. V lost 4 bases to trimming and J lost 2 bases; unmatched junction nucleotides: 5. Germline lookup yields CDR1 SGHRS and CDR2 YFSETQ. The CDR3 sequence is CASSLGQPNYGYTF. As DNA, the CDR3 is TGCGCCAGCAGCCTGGGACAGCCGAACTATGGCTACACCTTC.

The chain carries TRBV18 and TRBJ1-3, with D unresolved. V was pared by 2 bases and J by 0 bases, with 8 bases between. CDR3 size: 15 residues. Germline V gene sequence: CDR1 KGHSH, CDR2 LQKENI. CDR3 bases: TGTGCCAGCTCACCAACTACAGACTCTGGAAACACCATATATTTT. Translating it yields CASSPTTDSGNTIYF.

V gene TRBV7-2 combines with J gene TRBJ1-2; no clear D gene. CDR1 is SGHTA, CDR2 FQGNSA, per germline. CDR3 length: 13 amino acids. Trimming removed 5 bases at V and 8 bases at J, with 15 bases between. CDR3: CASSPRPGSGYTF. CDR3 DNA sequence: TGTGCCAGCAGCCCACGCCCGGGGAGCGGCTACACCTTC.

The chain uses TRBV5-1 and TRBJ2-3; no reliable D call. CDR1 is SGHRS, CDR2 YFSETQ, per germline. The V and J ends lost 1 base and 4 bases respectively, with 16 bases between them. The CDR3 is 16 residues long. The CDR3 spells CASSLSQRLLSDTQYF. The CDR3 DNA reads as TGCGCCAGCAGCTTGAGTCAGCGACTCCTTTCAGATACGCAGTATTTT.

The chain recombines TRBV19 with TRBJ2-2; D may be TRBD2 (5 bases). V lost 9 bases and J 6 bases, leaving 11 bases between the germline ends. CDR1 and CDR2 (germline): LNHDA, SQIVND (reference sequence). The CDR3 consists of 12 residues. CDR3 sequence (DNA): TGTGCCAGCGGGTGGGGAGCCGGGGAGCTGTTTTTT. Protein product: CASGWGAGELFF.